Sequencing of this T cell receptor beta chain was carried out in a study of blood T cell repertoires in COVID-19. The CDR3 consists of 14 residues. The germline V gene has CDR1 SQVTM and CDR2 ANQGSEA. Between the trimmed V and J ends, which lost 6 bases and 0 bases, there was a span of 14 bases. The repertoire was sequenced with immunoSEQ multiplex PCR; TCRdb's copy has only in-frame clones and lacks some. The data contain some 180,000 clones, 65% to 85% of them seen just once; the ten biggest clones take up 5.5% to 8%. The sequencing sample was made of peripheral blood. This receptor was obtained from a woman aged 35 to 49 with COVID-19, enrolled during active disease. The chain combines TRBV29-1 with TRBJ1-1; D perhaps matches TRBD1 (5 bases). The CDR3 is CSVDTGLLNTEAFF. The CDR3 DNA follows: TGCAGCGTAGATACGGGACTTTTGAACACTGAAGCTTTCTTT. Full variable domain (remainder filled in from reference TRBV29-1 and TRBJ1-1): SAVISQKPSRDICQRGTSLTIQCQVDSQVTMMFWYRQQPGQSLTLIATANQGSEATYESGFVIDKFPISRPNLTFSTLTVSNMSPEDSSIYLCSVDTGLLNTEAFFGQGTRLTVV.